The 19 T cell receptor beta chains reported below all come from one sample, sequenced in a study of T cells after yellow fever vaccination. From the 5' RACE reads, TCRdb called clonotypes with MiXCR, one entry per CDR3 protein. The repertoire includes tens of thousands of distinct CDR3 sequences, approximately 6% of them detected once, and roughly 28% sits in the top ten. Here the sequenced sample was PBMCs, either bulk or a sorted T-cell subset (CD4+, CD8+, memory, or dextramer-sorted; not recorded which), taken on the day of the yellow fever booster vaccination. These receptors originate from a man between 18 and 35 years old who received the YFV17D yellow fever vaccine.

There are a few counts of this clonotype. The chain joins TRBV4-1 to TRBJ2-3; the D is unclear. The CDR3 has 13 amino acids. Germline loops: CDR1 MGHRA, CDR2 YSYEKL. V was shortened by 4 bases and J by 2 bases, with 7 bases between the two germline ends. The CDR3 reads CASSRLPTDTQYF. In DNA, the CDR3 is TGCGCCAGCAGCCGCCTACCCACAGATACGCAGTATTTT.

This clonotype has more than one count but fewer than ten. The chain links TRBV6-2 or TRBV6-3 to TRBJ2-7; TRBD2 is a possible D gene (5 bases). Per the germline V gene, CDR1 is MNHEY and CDR2 is SVGEGT. The V end lost 2 bases, the J end lost 2 bases, and 16 bases lay between the germline ends. The CDR3 consists of 16 residues. The DNA for the CDR3 is TGTGCCAGCAGTTACGACGCCGGGGATTCGGCCTACGAGCAGTACGTC. It specifies CASSYDAGDSAYEQYV.

The V call is TRBV10-3, the J call TRBJ1-1; D not resolved. The CDR3 has 16 amino acids. The germline V and J ends were trimmed by 1 base and 0 bases, with 12 bases remaining between them. Germline values: CDR1 ENHRY, CDR2 SYGVKD. CDR3 in amino acids: CAISELGWSMNTEAFF. DNA of the CDR3: TGTGCCATCAGTGAGTTAGGTTGGTCGATGAACACTGAAGCTTTCTTT.

The V and J genes are TRBV7-9 and TRBJ1-6, with a weak D call TRBD1 (6 bases). This CDR3 spans 15 amino acids. The V gene's germline CDR1 is SEHNR and CDR2 FQNEAQ (reference sequence). Trimming stripped 4 bases from V and 8 bases from J, with 15 bases between. DNA for the CDR3: TGTGCCAGCAGCTCCCGGTACAGGGCTGATTCACCCCTCCACTTT. Translation: CASSSRYRADSPLHF.

This clonotype showed up many times. The chain carries TRBV6-5 and TRBJ2-4; D is undetermined. Looked up from germline, CDR1 is MNHEY and CDR2 is SVGAGI. The V end was cut by 4 bases, the J end by 6 bases, with 10 bases between. The CDR3 totals 13 residues. DNA for the CDR3: TGTGCCAGCAGTTTGTCCCACGGAAACATTCAGTACTTC. Translating it yields CASSLSHGNIQYF.

Only a few counts were recorded for this clonotype. The rearrangement links TRBV27 to TRBJ1-4; TRBD1 agrees at 8 bases. With 5 bases clipped from V and 5 bases from J, the junction kept 4 bases outside the gene matches. The CDR3 length is 14 residues. Looked up from germline, CDR1 is MNHEY and CDR2 is SMNVEV (reference sequence). The CDR3 is CASSPRTGNEKLFF. The DNA for the CDR3 is TGTGCCAGCAGTCCTCGGACAGGGAATGAAAAACTGTTTTTT.

This clonotype came up many times. V and J are TRBV5-1 and TRBJ1-2, with TRBD1 matching over 12 bases. Germline V gives CDR1 SGHRS, CDR2 YFSETQ. This CDR3 is built from 16 residues. V lost 6 bases, J lost 4 bases, and 10 bases stayed unmatched. Here the CDR3 reads CASTPGQGAVIYGYTF. The CDR3 DNA reads as TGCGCCAGCACACCGGGACAGGGGGCCGTGATCTATGGCTACACCTTC.

Ten or more counts support this clonotype. The J gene is TRBJ2-5, the V gene TRBV7-3; D could derive from TRBD1 or TRBD2 (6 bases each). The CDR3 length is 13 residues. The germline CDR1 and CDR2 sequences are SGHTA and FQGTGA. Deletions cut 5 bases from V and 5 bases from J, with 12 bases between. CDR3 DNA sequence: TGTGCCAGCAGCCCCGGAGGGGGGGAGACCCAGTACTTC. It codes for CASSPGGGETQYF.

This clonotype was seen a handful of times. J is TRBJ1-5 and V is TRBV5-6; D ambiguous. V was trimmed by 1 base and J by 0 bases, leaving 11 bases between them. The CDR3 runs to 16 residues. Looked up from germline, CDR1 is SGHDT and CDR2 is YYEEEE. The CDR3: CASSLSRFYSNQPQHF. DNA for the CDR3: TGTGCCAGCAGCTTGAGTCGTTTTTATAGCAATCAGCCCCAGCATTTT.

The chain carries TRBV4-1 and TRBJ1-1, with TRBD1 as a possible D gene (5 bases). Trimming stripped 0 bases from V and 1 base from J, with 9 bases between. Germline assignment: CDR1 MGHRA and CDR2 YSYEKL. The CDR3 consists of 15 residues. The CDR3 DNA follows: TGCGCCAGCAGCCAAGATGGGGCGGGGAACACTGAAGCTTTCTTT. Encoded protein: CASSQDGAGNTEAFF.

This clonotype was seen ten or more times. CDR3 in amino acids: CASSANPGGWDGYTF. The CDR3 DNA reads TGTGCCAGCAGTGCCAACCCAGGGGGCTGGGATGGCTACACCTTC. The chain uses TRBV6-4 and TRBJ1-2; 8 positions agree with TRBD1. V dropped 4 bases and J dropped 6; count of bases not matched to a gene: 10. The CDR3 contains 15 residues. The V gene's germline CDR1 is MRHNA and CDR2 SNTAGT.

This clonotype occurred a few times. The chain couples TRBV4-1 to TRBJ1-1; 8 positions match TRBD1. Trimming removed 4 bases from V and 0 bases from J; junction bases left unmatched: 4. From germline, CDR1 is MGHRA and CDR2 YSYEKL. CDR3 length: 15 amino acids. Here the CDR3 DNA reads TGCGCCAGCAGCCGAGGACAGGGCCTGAACACTGAAGCTTTCTTT. It is translated as CASSRGQGLNTEAFF.

This clonotype showed up many times. The chain employs TRBV29-1 and TRBJ1-1; the match to TRBD1 covers 8 bases. Looked up from germline, CDR1 is SQVTM and CDR2 is ANQGSEA. V gave up 6 bases and J gave up 3 bases; unmatched junction bases: 9. The CDR3 is 14 amino acids. The CDR3: CSVGIGQGDTEAFF. The CDR3 region has the DNA TGCAGCGTGGGGATTGGACAGGGCGACACTGAAGCTTTCTTT.

This sequence joins TRBV11-2 and TRBJ2-1, with D maybe TRBD1 (6 bases). Germline V gives CDR1 SGHAT, CDR2 FQNNGV. The CDR3 totals 18 residues. The V end was cut by 2 bases, the J end by 0 bases, with 17 bases between. DNA of the CDR3: TGTGCCAGCAGCTTATTCGGGTACAGGGCGAGCTCCTACAATGAGCAGTTCTTC. Translating it yields CASSLFGYRASSYNEQFF.

This clonotype was counted many times. The gene calls are TRBV18 and TRBJ2-2; 8 bases are shared with TRBD1. Germline V gene lookup returns CDR1 KGHSH and CDR2 LQKENI. After removal of 11 bases from V and 0 bases from J, the junction contained 5 bases not matched to a gene. The CDR3 length is 14 residues. The CDR3 protein is CAGQGSTNTGELFF. Written as DNA, the CDR3 is TGTGCCGGACAGGGTTCAACGAACACCGGGGAGCTGTTTTTT.

This clonotype was detected only a few times. The chain links TRBV7-9 to TRBJ1-3; D unclear. The CDR3 has 17 residues. Trimming pared 2 bases from V and 2 bases from J, leaving 16 bases between. Per germline, CDR1 SEHNR and CDR2 FQNEAQ (reference sequence). The DNA of the CDR3 is TGTGCCAGCAGCTTACTCCGTGGGAAGGGTCCTGGAAACACCATATATTTT. Translated, it gives CASSLLRGKGPGNTIYF.

The V call is TRBV19, the J call TRBJ2-2; D assignment may be TRBD1 or TRBD2 (6 bases each). From germline, CDR1 is LNHDA and CDR2 SQIVND (reference sequence). The CDR3 is 13 residues long. V lost 7 bases and J 7 bases, leaving 13 bases between the germline ends. The CDR3 loop reads CASTPRGHGELFF. The CDR3 nucleotides are TGTGCCAGTACCCCACGGGGGCACGGGGAGCTGTTTTTT.

The chain links TRBV9 to TRBJ2-1; TRBD2 aligns across 10 bases. Germline trimming cut 3 bases from V and 0 bases from J; bases unmatched to any gene: 15. The CDR3 spans 20 residues. Germline V lookup: CDR1 SGDLS, CDR2 YYNGEE. As DNA, the CDR3 is TGTGCCAGCAGCGCACCAAAGAGTCTAGCGGGGGTATCCTCCTACAATGAGCAGTTCTTC. It translates to CASSAPKSLAGVSSYNEQFF. Looking up the rest from reference TRBV9 and TRBJ2-1 gives the full variable domain: DSGVTQTPKHLITATGQRVTLRCSPRSGDLSVYWYQQSLDQGLQFLIQYYNGEERAKGNILERFSAQQFPDLHSELNLSSLELGDSALYFCASSAPKSLAGVSSYNEQFFGPGTRLTVL.

This clonotype was seen at least ten times. The genes are TRBV5-6 and TRBJ1-1; 7 bases align to TRBD1. V shed 4 bases and J 9 bases; nucleotides not matched to a gene: 12. The CDR3 has 14 amino acids. Germline CDR1 and CDR2: SGHDT and YYEEEE. The CDR3 spells CASSRPPDRPKAFF. As DNA, the CDR3 is TGTGCCAGCAGCAGACCCCCGGACAGGCCAAAAGCTTTCTTT.